This passage covers 5 T cell receptor beta chains from one sample sequenced in a study of OX40 agonist ivuxolimab in advanced cancers. TCRdb's table, derived via immunoSEQ multiplex PCR, lists solely in-frame clones and lacks some. The sample shows about 86,000 clones, under 95% of them seen only once. The material sequenced was CD4+ or CD8+ T cells sorted from blood, taken in a trial of the OX40 agonist ivuxolimab. The receptors come from an adult with an advanced solid tumor such as melanoma, head and neck, liver or kidney cancer.

This chain connects TRBV4-1 to TRBJ2-2; D perhaps matches TRBD2 (6 bases). This CDR3 comprises 14 residues. V was pared by 3 bases and J by 6 bases, with 11 bases between. Per the germline V gene, CDR1 is MGHRA and CDR2 is YSYEKL. The CDR3 DNA is TGCGCCAGCAGCCAGGACGGGACTTCCGGGGAGCTGTTTTTT. Amino acid sequence: CASSQDGTSGELFF.

The gene calls are TRBV6-6 and TRBJ1-2; D unresolved. Between the trimmed V and J ends, which lost 2 bases and 6 bases, there was a span of 10 bases. There are 13 residues in the CDR3. Germline values: CDR1 MNHNY, CDR2 SVGAGI (reference sequence). In nucleotides, the CDR3 is TGTGCCAGCAGTTACCCCGACACCGATGGCTACACCTTC. Residues: CASSYPDTDGYTF.

This chain uses TRBV27 with TRBJ1-1; D is uncertain. V lost 3 bases and J 5 bases, leaving 10 bases between the germline ends. CDR1 is MNHEY and CDR2 is SMNVEV in the germline V gene (reference sequence). The CDR3 spans 13 residues. CDR3 protein: CASSFALLTEAFF. The CDR3 nucleotides read TGTGCCAGCAGTTTCGCACTGCTTACTGAAGCTTTCTTT.

This rearrangement joins TRBV5-5 to TRBJ1-1; 8 bases fit TRBD1. The germline V gene has CDR1 SGHKS and CDR2 YYEKEE (reference sequence). CDR3 length: 15 residues. V shed 3 bases and J 5 bases; nucleotides not matched to a gene: 9. The CDR3 DNA follows: TGTGCCAGCAGCTCATCGGCAGGGGGCGCGACTGAAGCTTTCTTT. Its protein is CASSSSAGGATEAFF.

V gene TRBV27 combines with J gene TRBJ1-1; a possible D gene is TRBD1 (6 bases). The germline V and J ends were trimmed by 7 bases and 3 bases, with 15 bases remaining between them. CDR3 size: 14 residues. Germline loops: CDR1 MNHEY, CDR2 SMNVEV (reference sequence). The CDR3, as DNA: TGTGCCAGCACTCCCACAGGGAGGTACACTGAAGCTTTCTTT. This codes for CASTPTGRYTEAFF.